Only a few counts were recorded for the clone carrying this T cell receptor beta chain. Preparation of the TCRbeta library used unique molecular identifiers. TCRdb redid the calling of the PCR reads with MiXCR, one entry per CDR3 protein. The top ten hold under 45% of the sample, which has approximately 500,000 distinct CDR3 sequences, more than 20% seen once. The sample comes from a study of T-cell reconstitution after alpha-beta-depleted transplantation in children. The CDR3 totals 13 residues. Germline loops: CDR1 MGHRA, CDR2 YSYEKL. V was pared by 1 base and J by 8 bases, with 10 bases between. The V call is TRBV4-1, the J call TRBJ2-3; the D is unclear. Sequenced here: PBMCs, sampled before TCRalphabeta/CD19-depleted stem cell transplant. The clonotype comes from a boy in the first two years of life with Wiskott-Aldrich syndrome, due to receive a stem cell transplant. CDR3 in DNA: TGCGCCAGCAGCCAAGTTCCTGGGATTACGCAGTATTTT. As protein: CASSQVPGITQYF.